These T cell receptor beta chains were read from a single sample in a study of cytomegalovirus exposure and HLA in healthy donors. TCRdb keeps only in-frame clones here, not all; method: immunoSEQ multiplex PCR. Of approximately 180,000 clones detected, roughly 80% appear once; the ten largest clones hold around 1.7%. Input material: PBMCs. The receptors were sampled from a woman aged 18-29 years in good health and CMV-seronegative. Both conserved end residues are part of each CDR3. The D gene is left open where the match is weak. Clone size appears in some rows only: once, few, many, or a class for an expanded clone.

TRBJ1-1 - TRBV12-2 - TGTGCAAGTCGCTTGACCACAGAGAACACTGAAGCTTTCTTT CASRLTTENTEAFF
TRBJ2-1 - TRBV9 few TGTGCCAGCAGCGTAGAACCTAGCGTCTACAATGAGCAGTTCTTC CASSVEPSVYNEQFF
TRBJ2-7 TRBD2 TRBV7-8 - TGTGCCAGCAGCTTAGACCTCGGGACTAGACACGAGCAGTACTTC CASSLDLGTRHEQYF
TRBJ2-2 - TRBV19 once TGTGCCAGTAGTTTCCCGTTTGTCGGGGAGCTGTTTTTT CASSFPFVGELFF
TRBJ1-3 - TRBV10-3 - TGTGCCACTAAGGTGGCAGGCACCTCCTCTGGAAGCACCATATATTTT CATKVAGTSSGSTIYF
TRBJ2-3 - TRBV18 - TGTGCCAGCTCATTGGTCCCAGTTAGCACAGATACGCAGTATTTT CASSLVPVSTDTQYF
TRBJ2-2 - TRBV4-1 - TGCGCCAGCAGCCAAGGACTAGGACGGCTGTTTTTT CASSQGLGRLFF
TRBJ1-5 TRBD1 TRBV28 - TGTGCCAGCAGTTCGACAGGGGGCGTTGAACAGCCCCAGCATTTT CASSSTGGVEQPQHF
TRBJ2-3 TRBD2 TRBV5-6 - TGTGCCAGCAGCTTAAGGGCGGGAGTGGGCACAGATACGCAGTATTTT CASSLRAGVGTDTQYF
TRBJ2-5 - TRBV7-9 - TGTGCCCTCCGGAGAGAGACCCAGTACTTC CALRRETQYF
TRBJ2-4 TRBD2 TRBV9 - TGTGCCAGCAGCGTCGGAGCGGGACTCTTAGGAAACATTCAGTACTTC CASSVGAGLLGNIQYF
TRBJ2-1 - TRBV6-1 - TGTGCCAGCAGGGACAGTTCCTACAATGAGCAGTTCTTC CASRDSSYNEQFF
TRBJ1-4 - TRBV4-3 few TGCGCCAGCAGCCCTACCTTTACAGGGTTCGAAAAACTGTTTTTT CASSPTFTGFEKLFF
TRBJ2-5 TRBD2 TRBV27 - TGTGCCAGCAGTTTTAGCGGGAGGTATGGGGAGACCCAGTACTTC CASSFSGRYGETQYF
TRBJ2-7 - TRBV11-2 - TGTGCCAGCAGGTTACTCCAAGGGGGAAACTCCTACGAGCAGTACTTC CASRLLQGGNSYEQYF
TRBJ2-2 TRBD2 TRBV5-1 - TGCGCCAGCAGCTTGGAGGTAGCGGGAGGGGCCGGGGAGCTGTTTTTT CASSLEVAGGAGELFF
TRBJ2-7 - TRBV20-1 - TGCAGTGCTAGATCCCCGGGCGAGCAGTACTTC CSARSPGEQYF
TRBJ2-4 TRBD2 TRBV27 - TGTGCCAGCCGGGGGGGATTTGACAAAAACATTCAGTACTTC CASRGGFDKNIQYF
TRBJ1-2 - TRBV4-3 - TGCGCCAGCAGCCAACCAGGACAGTACTATGGCTACACCTTC CASSQPGQYYGYTF
TRBJ2-5 - TRBV27 - TGTGCCAGCAGTTTATTAGTCCCCCTAGGAGCCCAAGAGACCCAGTACTTC CASSLLVPLGAQETQYF
TRBJ2-2 TRBD2 TRBV6-5 - TGTGCCAGCAGTTACTCGAGGACTAGGGTCGGGGAGCTGTTTTTT CASSYSRTRVGELFF
TRBJ1-2 TRBD1 TRBV4-1 - TGCGCCAGTTGGGGACAGGGGGACTATGGCTACACCTTC CASWGQGDYGYTF
TRBJ2-2 - TRBV10-2 - TGCGCCAGCAGACGAACTAAATCAGGGCAGGGGAACTTTAACACCGGGGAGCTGTTTTTT CASRRTKSGQGNFNTGELFF
TRBJ1-3 - TRBV7-9 - TGTGCCAGCAGCTTAGATCCGGTCCCTGGAAACACCATATATTTT CASSLDPVPGNTIYF
TRBJ1-4 - TRBV19 - TGTGCCAGTAGTTCGGGGTGGGAAAAACTGTTTTTT CASSSGWEKLFF
TRBJ2-5 TRBD1 TRBV11-3 - TGTGCCAGCAGCTTAACCCCGGGACAGGCGGAAGAGACCCAGTACTTC CASSLTPGQAEETQYF
TRBJ2-1 TRBD2 TRBV18 - TGTGCCAGCTCACCACAAAGAAAGGGACTAGCGGGGAGCAATGAGCAGTTCTTC CASSPQRKGLAGSNEQFF
TRBJ2-5 - TRBV5-1 once TGCGCCAGCAGCTTGGTTCTAGCTGTTCAAGAGACCCAGTACTTC CASSLVLAVQETQYF
TRBJ1-1 TRBD1 TRBV10-3 - TGTGCCATCAGTGGGAGGACAGGGCTGAACACTGAAGCTTTCTTT CAISGRTGLNTEAFF
TRBJ2-1 TRBD2 TRBV12-5 - TGTGCTAGTGGTTTGGTAATTGGGGGACTAGCGGGAGAGAATGAGCAGTTCTTC CASGLVIGGLAGENEQFF
TRBJ2-7 TRBD1 TRBV29-1 once TGCAGCGTCGCCCCGGGACAGGACCCCTACGAGCAGTACTTC CSVAPGQDPYEQYF
TRBJ2-7 TRBD1 TRBV27 - TGTGCCAGCAGCAGTACCGGGACAGGCTACTACGAGCAGTACTTC CASSSTGTGYYEQYF
TRBJ2-2 - TRBV30 - TGTGCCTGGAGTGGCGGCCCGAACACCGGGGAGCTGTTTTTT CAWSGGPNTGELFF
TRBJ2-1 TRBD2 TRBV5-4 - TGTGCCAGCAGCTTGGTGGGACTAGCGACAGACAATGAGCAGTTCTTC CASSLVGLATDNEQFF
TRBJ2-2 - TRBV4-3 - TGCGCCAGCAGCCCAGACAGAGGGTTCGTTGAGGACACCGGGGAGCTGTTTTTT CASSPDRGFVEDTGELFF
TRBJ2-1 TRBD2 TRBV15 - TGTGCCACCAGCAGACGGACTAGCGGGAGGCCCGTCAATGAGCAGTTCTTC CATSRRTSGRPVNEQFF
TRBJ2-6 - TRBV28 - TGTGCCAGCAGTTTCTATGGGAGCTCTGGGGCCAACGTCCTGACTTTC CASSFYGSSGANVLTF
TRBJ2-7 TRBD2 TRBV2 - TGTGCCAGCATTGGATCGACTAGCGGCCCCTACGAGCAGTACTTC CASIGSTSGPYEQYF
TRBJ1-5 TRBD1 TRBV15 once TGTGCCACCAAGGGATGGACAGGGGCAGGCAATCAGCCCCAGCATTTT CATKGWTGAGNQPQHF
TRBJ1-5 - TRBV27 - TGTGCCAGCAGTTCCACGGGTTCTAGCAATCAGCCCCAGCATTTT CASSSTGSSNQPQHF
TRBJ2-5 - TRBV2 - TGTGCCAGCACCGGTGGGGGAGGAGAGACCCAGTACTTC CASTGGGGETQYF
TRBJ1-2 - TRBV6-1 - TGTGCCAGCAATGAGGTGGGGGGTTCAGACTATGGCTACACCTTC CASNEVGGSDYGYTF
TRBJ2-1 TRBD1 TRBV19 once TGTGCCAGTAATTTTGGGACAGGGGCCCAGGGTGAGCAGTTCTTC CASNFGTGAQGEQFF
TRBJ2-1 - TRBV7-9 - TGTGCCAGCAGCCACCCAGCGGAGGGTGATCGGTTCTTC CASSHPAEGDRFF
TRBJ2-5 - TRBV27 - TGTGCCAGCAGTTTACGGCAGGGATTACAAGAGACCCAGTACTTC CASSLRQGLQETQYF